These 5 T cell receptor beta chains were all obtained from the same sample, sequenced in a study of cytomegalovirus exposure and HLA in healthy donors (dated by TCRdb to the late 2010s). The library was prepared using the immunoSEQ multiplex PCR assay. A mixture of 60 forward primers for TCR Vbeta segments and 13 reverse primers for TCR Jbeta segments was used in the multiplex PCR. TCRdb mirrors the immuneACCESS table, restricted to in-frame sequences. Some clones are absent from its copies; in checked studies, under half trace to an unresolved V gene, and the reason for the others is unknown. The sample table holds 110,000 or so clones, of which over 65% were seen once. The ten most abundant clones make up roughly 4.2% of the sample. The sequencing sample was made of PBMCs. Receptors originate from a woman in her forties in good health and CMV-seropositive.

J is TRBJ2-5 and V is TRBV7-2; 8 bases line up with TRBD2. V was pared by 5 bases and J by 1 base, with 12 bases of the junction left unmatched. CDR3 length: 17 amino acids. Per the germline V gene, CDR1 is SGHTA and CDR2 is FQGNSA. CDR3 loop: CASSPRGSGSIQETQYF. The CDR3 nucleotides read TGTGCCAGCAGCCCAAGGGGGAGCGGGAGCATCCAAGAGACCCAGTACTTC.

This clone was observed a handful of times. The rearrangement links TRBV13 to TRBJ2-5, with TRBD1 matching 7 bases. Germline V gene lookup returns CDR1 PRHDT and CDR2 FYEKMQ (reference sequence). The CDR3 is made up of 14 amino acids. V shed 3 bases and J 0 bases; nucleotides not matched to a gene: 1. The CDR3 here is CASSFTGDQETQYF. The CDR3 region has the DNA TGTGCCAGCAGCTTCACAGGGGACCAAGAGACCCAGTACTTC.

The rearrangement links TRBV6-1 to TRBJ2-4; D may be TRBD1 (6 bases). Trimming stripped 7 bases from V and 9 bases from J, with 13 bases between. Germline V lookup: CDR1 MNHNS, CDR2 SASEGT. CDR3 length: 12 amino acids. The CDR3 here is CASKIQGAIQYF. Written as DNA, the CDR3 is TGTGCCAGCAAGATACAGGGAGCCATTCAGTACTTC.

This sequence joins TRBV9 and TRBJ2-5, with D tentatively TRBD2 (6 bases). The CDR3 length is 14 residues. CDR1 is SGDLS and CDR2 is YYNGEE in the germline V gene. V was cut by 4 bases and J by 4 bases, with 14 bases left in between. The CDR3 loop is CASSSAGPPETQYF. In nucleotides, the CDR3 is TGTGCCAGCAGCTCGGCGGGACCCCCAGAGACCCAGTACTTC.

The chain uses TRBV19 and TRBJ2-7, with D possibly TRBD1 on 6 matching bases. The CDR3 is 14 residues long. Germline V gene data show CDR1 as LNHDA and CDR2 as SQIVND (reference sequence). V was clipped by 8 bases and J by 1 base, with 15 bases between them. CDR3 sequence (DNA): TGTGCCAGTTCCCCAGGGGTAAGGTCCTACGAGCAGTACTTC. This encodes CASSPGVRSYEQYF. Supplemented by reference TRBV19 and TRBJ2-7, the full variable domain reads DGGITQSPKYLFRKEGQNVTLSCEQNLNHDAMYWYRQDPGQGLRLIYYSQIVNDFQKGDIAEGYSVSREKKESFPLTVTSAQKNPTAFYLCASSPGVRSYEQYFGPGTRLTVT.